This T cell receptor beta chain was observed in a study of control samples from healthy donors and cancer patients. TCRdb's copy holds only in-frame clones and misses some; the assay was immunoSEQ multiplex PCR. The table includes 45,000 to 60,000 clones, 94% detected once. The CDR3 loop spans 13 amino acids. Germline CDR1 SEHNR, CDR2 FQNEAQ (reference sequence). V was pared by 4 bases and J by 3 bases, with 9 bases between. The clonotype originates from a man aged 25 to 40 in good health. The V call is TRBV7-9, the J call TRBJ1-1, with TRBD1 as a possible D gene (6 bases). The source material was blood. The CDR3 nucleotides read TGTGCCAGCAGCTCTAACAGGGACACTGAAGCTTTCTTT. Translated, it gives CASSSNRDTEAFF.